This entry features one TCR beta chain sequence. Original processing methods: Amplified reference gene primers provided the basis for estimating nucleated cell counts. The protocol was immunoSEQ multiplex PCR, while the TCRdb copy is restricted to in-frame clones and leaves out a portion. The DNA gave D and trimming, while V, J and clone size come from that table. In the table there are around 250,000 clones, approximately 90% of which are singletons. The CDR3 is 14 residues long. Germline V gene data show CDR1 as SQVTM and CDR2 as ANQGSEA. V shed 5 bases and J shed 6 bases, with 20 bases lying between them. The data originate from a study of blood T cell repertoires in COVID-19. Looking at the study overall: The origin of the acute and convalescent COVID-19 samples was the United States, Italy and Spain. T cells, B-cell-depleted T cells, or PBMCs supplied cDNA or gDNA.

Sequenced input: PBMCs or T cells enriched from blood (not recorded which). The rearrangement links TRBV29-1 to TRBJ2-7; D is possibly TRBD1 (6 bases). This sequence was found in a human donor in a cohort exposed to, infected with or recovered from COVID-19 (not recorded which). The donor label of this sample is uncertain. In nucleotides, the CDR3 is TGCAGCGTTAAATGGGGGACCTTAGGGGGCGAGCAGTACTTC. This gives the protein CSVKWGTLGGEQYF.